These 28 T cell receptor beta chains share one sample of origin, sequenced in a study of CD8 T cells in ankylosing spondylitis. Findings and limits, study-wide: Characteristic of ankylosing spondylitis blood, it appeared, was a TCR beta motif comprising fewer than 10 highly homologous variants.

Via MiXCR, TCRdb re-called the 5' RACE reads, giving one row per CDR3 protein. In the table there are 500,000 to 650,000 distinct CDR3 sequences, approximately 5% of which are singletons. These receptors' antigens are unknown. The source material was blood, either unsorted or a sorted T cell fraction (not recorded which). The origin of the receptors is a male donor with ankylosing spondylitis.

This clonotype was counted at least ten times. The chain employs TRBV6-2 or TRBV6-3 and TRBJ1-5; D remains unclear. The germline V gene has CDR1 MNHEY and CDR2 SVGEGT. CDR3 length equals 15 residues. V shed 6 bases and J shed 5 bases, with 17 bases lying between them. CDR3 DNA: TGTGCCAGCAGGCGCCCCGGGATATGGGATCAGCCCCAGCATTTT. Protein sequence: CASRRPGIWDQPQHF.

This clonotype was detected a few times. The genes are TRBV20-1 and TRBJ1-5, with unresolved D. CDR3 length equals 13 residues. Trimming removed 3 bases at V and 5 bases at J, with 11 bases between. Germline V gene data show CDR1 as DFQATT and CDR2 as SNEGSKA (reference sequence). This chain's CDR3 is CSASFNPYQPQHF. The DNA of the CDR3 is TGCAGTGCTAGCTTCAATCCGTATCAGCCCCAGCATTTT.

This clonotype was recorded many times. The rearrangement joins TRBV20-1 to TRBJ1-4; D not certain. CDR1 is DFQATT and CDR2 is SNEGSKA in the germline V gene (reference sequence). V lost 6 bases, J lost 6 bases, and 11 bases lay in between. The length of the CDR3 is 12 residues. CDR3 sequence (DNA): TGCAGTGCCTATGCGGAGTATGAAAAACTGTTTTTT. It translates to CSAYAEYEKLFF.

In its sample, this clonotype was seen a few times. The J gene is TRBJ2-1, the V gene TRBV7-2; weak D call: TRBD2 (6 bases). The CDR3 is 14 residues long. V lost 3 bases to trimming and J lost 6 bases, with 12 bases between them. Germline V gene data show CDR1 as SGHTA and CDR2 as FQGNSA. CDR3: CASSLGDFRNEQFF. The CDR3 coding sequence is TGTGCCAGCAGCTTGGGGGACTTCCGCAATGAGCAGTTCTTC.

This clonotype was seen ten or more times. The chain uses TRBV7-8 and TRBJ2-1; maybe TRBD2 (6 bases). Germline V CDR1 and CDR2: SGHVS, FQNEAQ. V was clipped by 0 bases and J by 6 bases, with 18 bases between them. The CDR3 consists of 17 residues. CDR3 region: CASSLARNELGGNEQFF. DNA for the CDR3: TGTGCCAGCAGCTTAGCGCGGAACGAGCTGGGGGGCAATGAGCAGTTCTTC.

This clonotype has at least ten counts. The chain is built from TRBV27 and TRBJ1-5; perhaps TRBD1 as D (6 bases). Trimming removed 5 bases at V and 5 bases at J, with 16 bases between. The CDR3 loop spans 15 amino acids. The V gene's germline CDR1 is MNHEY and CDR2 SMNVEV (reference sequence). The CDR3, as DNA: TGTGCCAGCAGTCAAGTGGGGGCGGGGGATCAGCCCCAGCATTTT. Translation: CASSQVGAGDQPQHF.

To note about this clonotype: With a much larger clone just one base away, this may be a read error. The chain carries TRBV4-3 and TRBJ2-5, with D tentatively TRBD2 (5 bases). From germline, CDR1 is LGHNA and CDR2 YSLEER. CDR3 size: 15 residues. Here the CDR3 reads CTSSQGALAGETQYF. The CDR3 DNA follows: TGCACCAGCAGCCAAGGAGCCCTAGCTGGCGAGACCCAGTACTTC.

This clonotype was observed many times. The chain carries TRBV7-9 and TRBJ1-2; perhaps TRBD1 as D (6 bases). Trimming stripped 1 base from V and 0 bases from J, with 12 bases between. The CDR3 runs to 16 residues. CDR1 SEHNR and CDR2 FQNEAQ come from the germline V gene (reference sequence). This chain's CDR3 is CASSLEGTSANYGYTF. The CDR3 DNA sequence: TGTGCCAGCAGCTTAGAAGGGACAAGCGCTAACTATGGCTACACCTTC.

The chain is built from TRBV9 and TRBJ2-5; 8 bases match TRBD2. There are 17 residues in the CDR3. Trimming cost V 0 bases and J 4 bases; bases outside gene matches: 11. Germline V gives CDR1 SGDLS, CDR2 YYNGEE. CDR3 DNA sequence: TGTGCCAGCAGCGTAGGGGGAAGCGGGGGCTTAGGAGAGACCCAGTACTTC. Amino acids: CASSVGGSGGLGETQYF.

This clonotype has just a few counts. The V and J genes are TRBV6-2 or TRBV6-3 and TRBJ2-1; D is unclear. V lost 1 base and J 6 bases, leaving 7 bases between the germline ends. CDR1 and CDR2 (germline): MNHEY, SVGEGT. The length of the CDR3 is 13 residues. CDR3 DNA sequence: TGTGCCAGCAGTTACTGGAAGATCAATGAGCAGTTCTTC. It is translated as CASSYWKINEQFF.

The sample holds many counts of this clonotype. The J gene is TRBJ1-1, the V gene TRBV29-1; D gene ambiguous. Trimming took 2 bases from V and 0 from J, leaving 16 bases between them. Germline V gene lookup returns CDR1 SQVTM and CDR2 ANQGSEA. The CDR3 totals 16 residues. CDR3 protein: CSVESPASHMNTEAFF. The CDR3 bases are TGCAGCGTTGAAAGTCCGGCTTCGCACATGAACACTGAAGCTTTCTTT.

This clonotype was seen a handful of times. The rearrangement joins TRBV14 to TRBJ2-5, with TRBD2 matching over 13 bases. CDR3 length equals 17 residues. Germline CDR1 SGHDN, CDR2 FVKESK. The junction had 8 bases not matched to a gene; V was cut back by 1 base and J by 6 bases. CDR3 in amino acids: CASSQGAPGLAGKTQYF. The CDR3 coding sequence is TGTGCCAGCAGCCAAGGGGCTCCGGGACTAGCGGGGAAGACCCAGTACTTC.

At least ten counts were recorded for this clonotype. The V call is TRBV7-8, the J call TRBJ1-5, with D perhaps matching TRBD1 (5 bases). Germline V gene data show CDR1 as SGHVS and CDR2 as FQNEAQ. Deletions cut 1 base from V and 7 bases from J, with 17 bases between. This CDR3 spans 16 amino acids. CDR3 coding DNA: TGTGCCAGCAGCTTAGGAAGTACGGGGGTAGGGCAGCCCCAGCATTTT. It translates to CASSLGSTGVGQPQHF.

This clonotype was detected ten times or more. The chain has TRBV29-1 and TRBJ2-5, with D uncertain. Germline CDR1 reads SQVTM; CDR2 reads ANQGSEA. The germline V and J ends were trimmed by 3 bases and 2 bases, with 13 bases remaining between them. There are 14 residues in the CDR3. CDR3 in amino acids: CSVDPALPQETQYF. DNA of the CDR3: TGCAGCGTTGATCCAGCACTCCCACAAGAGACCCAGTACTTC.

This clonotype was observed a handful of times. The chain has TRBV3-1 and TRBJ2-2, with D perhaps given as TRBD1 or TRBD2 (5 bases each). The CDR3 is 16 residues long. Between the trimmed V and J ends, which lost 4 bases and 0 bases, there was a span of 12 bases. Germline V gene sequence: CDR1 LGHDT, CDR2 YNNKEL (reference sequence). The CDR3 protein is CASSLHRGANTGELFF. DNA for the CDR3: TGTGCCAGCAGCCTTCACCGGGGCGCGAACACCGGGGAGCTGTTTTTT.

This clonotype came up many times. The chain employs TRBV5-1 and TRBJ2-1; 8 positions match TRBD1. V lost 2 bases and J lost 7; bases outside the gene matches: 2. This CDR3 comprises 13 residues. CDR1 SGHRS and CDR2 YFSETQ come from the germline V gene. CDR3 sequence reads: CASSFGQGNEQFF. In nucleotides, the CDR3 is TGCGCCAGCAGCTTTGGACAGGGAAATGAGCAGTTCTTC.

This clonotype was seen ten or more times. The genes are TRBV20-1 and TRBJ2-7; TRBD2 matches at 13 bases. The V gene end was trimmed by 3 bases and the J gene end by 5 bases; junction bases not matched to a gene: 7. The CDR3 runs 15 residues. Germline V gives CDR1 DFQATT, CDR2 SNEGSKA (reference sequence). The CDR3 sequence is CSASKGLAGIDEQYF. DNA for the CDR3: TGCAGTGCTAGCAAGGGACTAGCGGGAATCGACGAGCAGTACTTC.

The J gene is TRBJ2-7, the V gene TRBV27; 8 bases fit TRBD1. The V segment lost 4 bases and the J segment 1 base; nucleotides outside the gene matches: 18. The germline gives CDR1 MNHEY, CDR2 SMNVEV (reference sequence). The CDR3 extends over 19 amino acids. The CDR3 loop reads CASSSHRTGQSNGSYEQYF. The CDR3 coding sequence is TGTGCCAGCAGTTCCCATCGGACAGGGCAGTCTAACGGTTCCTACGAGCAGTACTTC.

In its sample, this clonotype was seen many times. J is TRBJ2-1 and V is TRBV12-3 or TRBV12-4; tentative D call: TRBD2 (5 bases). This CDR3 has 13 residues. V dropped 3 bases and J dropped 8 bases, with 11 bases sitting between them. CDR3 in amino acids: CASSFGLAYEQFF. Here the CDR3 DNA reads TGTGCCAGCAGTTTTGGGCTAGCTTATGAGCAGTTCTTC.

This clonotype was detected ten times or more. This chain links TRBV5-5 with TRBJ1-5; D ambiguous. V was cut by 0 bases and J by 7 bases, with 8 bases left in between. CDR1 is SGHKS and CDR2 is YYEKEE in the germline V gene (reference sequence). The CDR3 length is 13 residues. CDR3 in amino acids: CASSLGPLQPQHF. The CDR3 nucleotides are TGTGCCAGCAGCTTGGGTCCCCTCCAGCCCCAGCATTTT.

At least ten counts were recorded for this clonotype. The chain combines TRBV7-2 with TRBJ2-7, with 10 positions matching TRBD1. The CDR3 runs 14 residues. Germline CDR1 SGHTA, CDR2 FQGNSA. V lost 3 bases, J lost 7 bases, and 6 bases stayed unmatched. In DNA, the CDR3 is TGTGCCAGCAGCTTCCGGGACAGGGGTTCGGAGCAGTACTTC. It encodes CASSFRDRGSEQYF.

This clonotype was picked up a small number of times. The gene calls are TRBV2 and TRBJ2-1, with D perhaps TRBD1 or TRBD2 (6 bases each). Germline CDR1 reads SNHLY; CDR2 reads FYNNEI. This CDR3 is 13 amino acids long. Deletions cut 7 bases from V and 2 bases from J, with 9 bases between. The CDR3 is CASTGEAYNEQFF. CDR3 DNA: TGTGCCAGCACAGGGGAGGCCTACAATGAGCAGTTCTTC. The full variable domain, its missing parts supplied by reference TRBV2 and TRBJ2-1, is EPEVTQTPSHQVTQMGQEVILRCVPISNHLYFYWYRQILGQKVEFLVSFYNNEISEKSEIFDDQFSVERPDGSNFTLKIRSTKLEDSAMYFCASTGEAYNEQFFGPGTRLTVL.

This clonotype was picked up many times. The J gene is TRBJ2-7, the V gene TRBV27; unclear D gene. Deletions cut 4 bases from V and 1 base from J, with 17 bases between. CDR3 size: 16 residues. Germline CDR1 reads MNHEY; CDR2 reads SMNVEV (reference sequence). CDR3: CASSSSFYSPSYEQYF. CDR3 DNA sequence: TGTGCCAGCAGTTCGTCTTTTTACAGTCCATCCTACGAGCAGTACTTC.

This clonotype came up many times. The rearrangement uses TRBV12-3 or TRBV12-4 and TRBJ2-4; D might be TRBD2 (6 bases). V lost 3 bases and J 11 bases, leaving 14 bases between the germline ends. This CDR3 spans 13 amino acids. CDR3 region: CASSFQGGGFQYF. The CDR3 nucleotides read TGTGCCAGCAGTTTTCAGGGCGGAGGGTTTCAGTACTTC.

This clonotype was observed at least ten times. The chain is built from TRBV7-2 and TRBJ2-3, with TRBD2 matching over 7 bases. Per the germline V gene, CDR1 is SGHTA and CDR2 is FQGNSA. The CDR3 loop spans 16 amino acids. J lost 4 bases, V lost 1 base, and 8 bases had no gene match. For the CDR3, the DNA is TGTGCCAGCAGCTTAGGCAGAGCGGGGTTCGCAGATACGCAGTATTTT. Protein: CASSLGRAGFADTQYF.

This chain links TRBV4-2 with TRBJ2-7, with D perhaps being TRBD1 or TRBD2 (7 bases each). Germline lookup yields CDR1 LGHNA and CDR2 YNFKEQ. The CDR3 totals 16 residues. V dropped 2 bases and J dropped 4 bases, with 18 bases sitting between them. CDR3 in DNA: TGTGCCAGCAGCCAAAGAGCGGGACAGAGTTATTACGAGCAGTACTTC. Its translation: CASSQRAGQSYYEQYF.

This clonotype was observed many times. The chain carries TRBV20-1 and TRBJ2-7, with 9 nucleotides matching TRBD1. The CDR3 consists of 12 residues. V shed 6 bases and J 3 bases; nucleotides not matched to a gene: 3. Per the germline V gene, CDR1 is DFQATT and CDR2 is SNEGSKA (reference sequence). The CDR3 coding sequence is TGCAGTGCCGGACAGGGGATCTACGAGCAGTACTTC. Translated: CSAGQGIYEQYF.

In this sample, this clonotype turned up many times. V usage is TRBV5-6 and J usage is TRBJ1-1; the match to TRBD1 covers 9 bases. Unmatched junction bases numbered 10, after V lost 4 bases and J lost 6 bases. The CDR3 consists of 15 residues. The germline gives CDR1 SGHDT, CDR2 YYEEEE. CDR3 region: CASSGPGQGGAEAFF. Written as DNA, the CDR3 is TGTGCCAGCAGCGGACCGGGACAGGGAGGGGCTGAAGCTTTCTTT.